The rows below give T cell receptor beta chains drawn from one sample of a study of cytomegalovirus exposure and HLA in healthy donors. Here immunoSEQ multiplex PCR was the method, and the copy in TCRdb shows in-frame clones only, minus some. Of 130,000 or so clones listed, around four fifths were seen once; the top ten hold roughly 8%. Input material: PBMCs. These receptors all come from a woman aged 50 to 60 in good health and CMV-seropositive. CDR3s include the opening cysteine and the closing phenylalanine or tryptophan. A D gene is named only where the DNA matches it firmly. Clone size, where shown, is once, few, many, or a class for clones that have expanded.

J: TRBJ1-4; V: TRBV7-9; D: -; size: -; CDR3: CASSLVAGPNEKLFF; DNA: TGTGCCAGCAGCTTAGTCGCAGGGCCTAATGAAAAACTGTTTTTT
J: TRBJ1-6; V: TRBV7-8; D: -; size: -; CDR3: CASSFREYSPLHF; DNA: TGTGCCAGCAGCTTCCGGGAATATTCACCCCTCCACTTT
J: TRBJ2-1; V: TRBV5-1; D: -; size: -; CDR3: CASSLAVTVTREQFF; DNA: TGCGCCAGCAGCTTGGCCGTGACAGTCACTCGCGAGCAGTTCTTC
J: TRBJ2-1; V: TRBV11-2; D: TRBD2; size: -; CDR3: CASSRTSGRVEQFF; DNA: TGTGCCAGCAGCCGGACTAGCGGGAGGGTTGAGCAGTTCTTC
J: TRBJ2-3; V: TRBV9; D: -; size: -; CDR3: CASSVDPSAGGDTQYF; DNA: TGTGCCAGCAGCGTAGACCCTAGCGCAGGGGGTGATACGCAGTATTTT
J: TRBJ1-1; V: TRBV2; D: -; size: once; CDR3: CASSPQNTEAFF; DNA: TGTGCCAGCAGTCCCCAGAACACTGAAGCTTTCTTT
J: TRBJ1-5; V: TRBV5-1; D: -; size: few; CDR3: CASSLEVGQPQHF; DNA: TGCGCCAGCAGCTTGGAAGTCGGTCAGCCCCAGCATTTT
J: TRBJ1-2; V: TRBV27; D: -; size: -; CDR3: CASSLGQPGGYTF; DNA: TGTGCCAGCAGTTTAGGGCAGCCTGGGGGCTACACCTTC
J: TRBJ2-2; V: TRBV5-1; D: TRBD2; size: -; CDR3: CASSSRPGGNTGELFF; DNA: TGCGCCAGCAGTTCTCGGCCGGGGGGGAACACCGGGGAGCTGTTTTTT
J: TRBJ1-2; V: TRBV9; D: TRBD1; size: -; CDR3: CASSARQGGELYGYTF; DNA: TGTGCCAGCAGCGCTCGACAGGGGGGGGAGTTATATGGCTACACCTTC
J: TRBJ2-1; V: TRBV15; D: -; size: -; CDR3: CATSRVRSNEQFF; DNA: TGTGCCACCAGCAGAGTTAGGAGCAATGAGCAGTTCTTC
J: TRBJ2-7; V: TRBV6-1; D: TRBD1; size: many; CDR3: CASADRGPYEQYF; DNA: TGTGCCAGCGCGGACAGGGGGCCCTACGAGCAGTACTTC
J: TRBJ1-5; V: TRBV28; D: -; size: -; CDR3: CASSFSGEGNQPQHF; DNA: TGTGCCAGCAGTTTCTCGGGGGAAGGCAATCAGCCCCAGCATTTT
J: TRBJ2-3; V: TRBV5-4; D: TRBD1; size: -; CDR3: CASSPRQGGRTDTQYF; DNA: TGTGCCAGCAGCCCACGACAGGGGGGCCGCACAGATACGCAGTATTTT
J: TRBJ2-7; V: TRBV7-9; D: TRBD2; size: -; CDR3: CASTATSGRHYEQYF; DNA: TGTGCCAGCACCGCGACGAGCGGGAGGCATTACGAGCAGTACTTC
J: TRBJ2-7; V: TRBV5-4; D: -; size: -; CDR3: CASSNRDNSYEQYF; DNA: TGTGCCAGCAGCAACCGGGACAACTCCTACGAGCAGTACTTC
J: TRBJ1-4; V: TRBV7-2; D: -; size: -; CDR3: CASSTANRATNEKLFF; DNA: TGTGCCAGCAGCACCGCAAACAGGGCGACTAATGAAAAACTGTTTTTT
J: TRBJ1-2; V: TRBV5-1; D: TRBD1; size: once; CDR3: CASSLARDRGGIYGYTF; DNA: TGCGCCAGCAGCTTGGCCCGTGACAGGGGCGGGATCTATGGCTACACCTTC
J: TRBJ2-3; V: TRBV7-9; D: -; size: -; CDR3: CASSLFTDTQYF; DNA: TGTGCCAGCAGCCTATTCACAGATACGCAGTATTTT
J: TRBJ2-5; V: TRBV6-5; D: TRBD2; size: -; CDR3: CASSYGAGGSETQYF; DNA: TGTGCCAGCAGTTACGGAGCGGGGGGTTCAGAGACCCAGTACTTC
J: TRBJ1-3; V: TRBV5-8; D: -; size: -; CDR3: CASSSFSGNTIYF; DNA: TGTGCCAGCAGCTCCTTCTCTGGAAACACCATATATTTT
J: TRBJ1-2; V: TRBV6-5; D: -; size: -; CDR3: CASRSQGSGNYGYTF; DNA: TGTGCCAGCAGGTCCCAGGGTAGTGGTAACTATGGCTACACCTTC
J: TRBJ1-6; V: TRBV4-3; D: -; size: -; CDR3: CASSQTGRENSPLHF; DNA: TGCGCCAGCAGCCAAACTGGACGGGAGAATTCACCCCTCCACTTT
J: TRBJ2-3; V: TRBV5-4; D: TRBD1; size: -; CDR3: CASSSPGQASTDTQYF; DNA: TGTGCCAGCAGCTCACCGGGACAGGCTAGCACAGATACGCAGTATTTT
J: TRBJ1-2; V: TRBV18; D: TRBD1; size: -; CDR3: CASSPRGQGSYGYTF; DNA: TGTGCCAGCTCACCACGGGGACAGGGGAGCTATGGCTACACCTTC
J: TRBJ1-2; V: TRBV5-4; D: -; size: -; CDR3: CASSLAEQGSGYTF; DNA: TGTGCCAGCAGCTTGGCCGAGCAGGGGAGTGGCTACACCTTC
J: TRBJ2-7; V: TRBV28; D: -; size: -; CDR3: CASSFAGFSSYEQYF; DNA: TGTGCCAGCAGTTTTGCCGGGTTCAGCTCCTACGAGCAGTACTTC
J: TRBJ1-2; V: TRBV5-1; D: TRBD1; size: -; CDR3: CASSLQGQNYGYTF; DNA: TGCGCCAGCAGCTTGCAGGGACAGAACTATGGCTACACCTTC
J: TRBJ1-3; V: TRBV21-1; D: -; size: -; CDR3: CASSKTPGERNTIYF; DNA: TGTGCCAGCAGCAAGACACCAGGGGAACGGAACACCATATATTTT
J: TRBJ1-6; V: TRBV10-3; D: TRBD1; size: -; CDR3: CASALTGEVDSPLHF; DNA: TGTGCCTCAGCCTTAACAGGGGAAGTTGATTCACCCCTCCACTTT
J: TRBJ2-5; V: TRBV7-2; D: TRBD1; size: once; CDR3: CASSSTGGSSTQYF; DNA: TGTGCCAGCAGCTCAACAGGGGGCAGTTCGACCCAGTACTTC
J: TRBJ2-7; V: TRBV2; D: -; size: -; CDR3: CASSTFIIGQYF; DNA: TGTGCCAGCAGTACCTTCATCATCGGGCAGTACTTC
J: TRBJ1-6; V: TRBV6-5; D: -; size: -; CDR3: CASSYGQSYSPLHF; DNA: TGTGCCAGCAGTTACGGGCAGTCTTATTCACCCCTCCACTTT
J: TRBJ1-4; V: TRBV2; D: -; size: once; CDR3: CASSDFRGFGEKLFF; DNA: -
J: TRBJ1-5; V: TRBV2; D: -; size: -; CDR3: CASSEGDYSNQPQHF; DNA: TGTGCCAGCAGTGAGGGTGACTATAGCAATCAGCCCCAGCATTTT
J: TRBJ2-7; V: TRBV9; D: TRBD1; size: -; CDR3: CASSAQDRYEQYF; DNA: TGTGCCAGCAGCGCCCAGGACAGGTACGAGCAGTACTTC
J: TRBJ1-1; V: TRBV11-2; D: -; size: -; CDR3: CASSLTDRKYTEAFF; DNA: TGTGCCAGCAGCTTAACTGACAGAAAATACACTGAAGCTTTCTTT
J: TRBJ1-2; V: TRBV7-9; D: -; size: -; CDR3: CASSRGVPGAGYTF; DNA: TGTGCCAGCAGCCGGGGGGTCCCAGGGGCCGGCTACACCTTC
J: TRBJ1-2; V: TRBV6-5; D: TRBD1; size: -; CDR3: CASGPYRGPIYGYTF; DNA: TGTGCCAGCGGACCCTACAGGGGGCCTATCTATGGCTACACCTTC
J: TRBJ1-6; V: TRBV16; D: -; size: -; CDR3: CASSQFPGSDSPLHF; DNA: TGTGCCAGCAGCCAATTCCCAGGGTCGGATTCACCCCTCCACTTT
J: TRBJ1-5; V: TRBV11-2; D: -; size: -; CDR3: CASSLGDSGNSNQPQHF; DNA: TGTGCCAGCAGCTTAGGAGACAGTGGAAATAGCAATCAGCCCCAGCATTTT
J: TRBJ1-4; V: TRBV6-1; D: -; size: -; CDR3: CASSDQWGATGKLFF; DNA: TGTGCCAGCAGTGATCAATGGGGCGCAACGGGAAAACTGTTTTTT
J: TRBJ2-2; V: TRBV10-2; D: TRBD2; size: -; CDR3: CASGTSATGELFF; DNA: TGCGCCAGCGGGACTAGCGCCACCGGGGAGCTGTTTTTT
J: TRBJ2-1; V: TRBV7-2; D: -; size: -; CDR3: CASSVTGRPYNEQFF; DNA: TGTGCCAGCAGTGTCACAGGGCGACCCTACAATGAGCAGTTCTTC
J: TRBJ1-1; V: TRBV7-2; D: TRBD1; size: once; CDR3: CASSRDREVGAFF; DNA: TGTGCCAGCAGCCGTGACAGGGAGGTAGGAGCTTTCTTT
J: TRBJ2-3; V: TRBV6-1; D: -; size: -; CDR3: CASSAGQYTDTQYF; DNA: TGTGCCAGCAGCGCCGGACAGTACACAGATACGCAGTATTTT
J: TRBJ2-4; V: TRBV7-8; D: TRBD1; size: -; CDR3: CASSPQGVLAKNIQYF; DNA: TGTGCCAGCAGCCCCCAGGGGGTTCTAGCCAAAAACATTCAGTACTTC
J: TRBJ1-4; V: TRBV30; D: TRBD1; size: -; CDR3: CAWSVLTDRGKTNEKLFF; DNA: TGTGCCTGGAGTGTACTCACTGACAGGGGTAAAACTAATGAAAAACTGTTTTTT
J: TRBJ2-7; V: TRBV7-9; D: -; size: -; CDR3: CASSLGQSSGQYF; DNA: TGTGCCAGCAGCTTAGGACAGTCTTCCGGGCAGTACTTC
J: TRBJ2-7; V: TRBV7-6; D: TRBD1; size: -; CDR3: CASSPWTGSSYEQYF; DNA: TGTGCCAGCAGCCCTTGGACAGGGAGCTCCTACGAGCAGTACTTC
J: TRBJ2-7; V: TRBV28; D: -; size: -; CDR3: CASSLTATYYEQYF; DNA: TGTGCCAGCAGTTTAACAGCCACTTACTACGAGCAGTACTTC
J: TRBJ1-1; V: TRBV10-3; D: TRBD1; size: -; CDR3: CAISESAGGITEAFF; DNA: TGTGCCATCAGTGAGTCGGCAGGGGGCATCACTGAAGCTTTCTTT
J: TRBJ1-6; V: TRBV27; D: -; size: -; CDR3: CASSPFGGASYNSPLHF; DNA: TGTGCCAGCAGCCCCTTTGGGGGGGCCTCCTATAATTCACCCCTCCACTTT